One sample yielded the 5 T cell receptor beta chains listed below, sequenced in a study of yellow fever vaccine responses in identical twins. TCRdb reprocessed the RT-PCR reads with MiXCR, giving one entry per CDR3 protein. The repertoire has 15,000 to 20,000 distinct CDR3 sequences, roughly three quarters of them found once; the top ten carry roughly 2.7%. The sample was T cells from blood (PBMCs), unsorted or a sorted subset (not recorded which), taken before or after yellow fever vaccination (not recorded which). The receptors derive from a young woman who received the yellow fever vaccine.

The V and J genes are TRBV10-3 and TRBJ2-5; 8 nucleotides match TRBD1. The CDR3 covers 14 residues. CDR1 is ENHRY, CDR2 SYGVKD, per germline. With V trimmed by 10 bases and J by 2 bases, 9 bases remained unmatched. This CDR3 is CATMHTGGQETQYF. DNA for the CDR3: TGTGCCACCATGCACACAGGGGGGCAAGAGACCCAGTACTTC.

V is TRBV28 and J is TRBJ2-5, with D possibly TRBD2 on 5 matching bases. Germline CDR1 is MDHEN and CDR2 is SYDVKM. There are 13 residues in the CDR3. Trimming cost V 6 bases and J 9 bases, with 17 bases left between them. The CDR3 protein is CASSPRETRAQYF. The DNA for the CDR3 is TGTGCCAGCAGCCCCCGGGAAACAAGGGCCCAGTACTTC.

The V and J genes are TRBV29-1 and TRBJ2-5; 7 bases align to TRBD1. There are 13 residues in the CDR3. CDR1 is SQVTM and CDR2 is ANQGSEA in the germline V gene. J was trimmed by 0 bases and V by 3 bases; bases with no gene match: 1. CDR3 nucleotide sequence: TGCAGCGTTGAGGGACAGTACCAAGAGACCCAGTACTTC. This translates into CSVEGQYQETQYF.

The V call is TRBV5-1, the J call TRBJ2-3; TRBD2 might be the D (5 bases). V gave up 0 bases and J gave up 1 base, with 9 bases separating them. This CDR3 is built from 15 residues. Germline V gene sequence: CDR1 SGHRS, CDR2 YFSETQ. CDR3 sequence (DNA): TGCGCCAGCAGCTTGGGAGGGTCAGGCACAGATACGCAGTATTTT. It is translated as CASSLGGSGTDTQYF. Full variable domain (rest looked up from reference TRBV5-1 and TRBJ2-3): KAGVTQTPRYLIKTRGQQVTLSCSPISGHRSVSWYQQTPGQGLQFLFEYFSETQRNKGNFPGRFSGRQFSNSRSEMNVSTLELGDSALYLCASSLGGSGTDTQYFGPGTRLTVL.

The chain links TRBV20-1 to TRBJ1-5; 11 nucleotides line up with TRBD1. Per germline, CDR1 DFQATT and CDR2 SNEGSKA (reference sequence). V lost 6 bases and J lost 6; bases outside the gene matches: 4. The CDR3 runs to 13 residues. CDR3 residues: CSAWTGGGQPQHF. The CDR3 nucleotides are TGCAGTGCGTGGACAGGGGGCGGTCAGCCCCAGCATTTT.